This TCR beta chain was found in a study of CD8+ T cells in alopecia areata. Study-wide results and limits: Between patients, shared TCR sequences were less clear than in mice. This was possibly due in part to HLA diversity in the patient population. Clonality in the scalp and expanded CD8+ clones ranked among the top 100 were significantly decreased by tofacitinib. Tofacitinib did not eliminate many expanded lesional clones from scalp or blood.

Only one count was recorded for this clone. The antigen is undetermined. The sample carries other DNA sequences with the same CDR3. RNA, once extracted, was reverse transcribed into cDNA for use as the sequencing template. The method was immunoSEQ multiplex PCR; TCRdb's version includes in-frame clones alone and lacks a portion of them. The repertoire holds some 200,000 clones, with roughly 40% as singletons. Treatment in this sample: oral pan-JAK inhibitor, 5-10 mg twice daily. PBMCs were stained for CD3, CD4 and CD8, and CD4+ and CD8+ T cells were sorted. The source was CD4+ T cells sorted from blood, collected at approximately week 36, from a patient treated with tofacitinib. This receptor was obtained from a human donor with alopecia areata.

The CDR3 DNA is TGCGCCAGCAGCACCAATCAAGAGACCCAGTACTTC. Amino acid sequence: CASSTNQETQYF. The chain recombines TRBV5-1 with TRBJ2-5; D is unresolved. V gave up 4 bases and J gave up 2 bases, with 6 bases separating them. Germline assignment: CDR1 SGHRS and CDR2 YFSETQ. CDR3 length equals 12 residues.